This is a list of T cell receptor beta chains from one sample in a study of vaccination and CD4 T cells after COVID-19. TCRdb itself ran the PCR reads through MiXCR, one entry per CDR3 protein. The table lists roughly 11,000 distinct CDR3 sequences, around 26% of them singletons, with under 25% in the top ten. For these TCRs, the target antigens are not known. The sequenced sample was CD4+ T cells from blood, cultured in vitro. These receptors all come from a human donor in good health. The CDR3 runs from the conserved cysteine through the conserved F or W. Each record gives: J gene, D gene, V gene, clone size, CDR3 protein, CDR3 DNA. D genes are given only for firm matches. Where a row states a size, it is once, few, many or the class of an expanded clone; other rows omit it.

TRBJ2-3 | NA | TRBV20-1 | few | CSARGGADTQYF | TGCAGTGCTAGAGGGGGCGCAGATACGCAGTATTTT
TRBJ1-1 | NA | TRBV4-3 | few | CASSQNRDGEAFF | TGCGCCAGCAGCCAAAACCGGGACGGAGAAGCTTTCTTT
TRBJ2-3 | NA | TRBV19 | few | CASSIGGTPTDTQYF | TGTGCCAGTAGTATTGGGGGGACACCTACAGATACGCAGTATTTT
TRBJ1-5 | NA | TRBV28 | NA | CASSDIDRLAQPQHF | TGTGCCAGCAGCGATATCGACAGACTGGCGCAGCCCCAGCATTTT
TRBJ2-7 | NA | TRBV7-9 | NA | CASSLVSNEQYF | TGTGCCAGCAGTCTTGTATCAAACGAGCAGTACTTC
TRBJ1-2 | NA | TRBV29-1 | NA | CSVGGIYGYTF | TGCAGCGTTGGCGGGATCTATGGCTACACCTTC
TRBJ1-5 | TRBD1 | TRBV10-3 | NA | CASRAETGRNQPQHF | TGTGCCTCCCGTGCTGAGACAGGGCGAAATCAGCCCCAGCATTTT
TRBJ1-1 | NA | TRBV28 | few | CASALRANTEAFF | TGTGCCAGCGCGTTACGGGCGAACACTGAAGCTTTCTTT
TRBJ2-3 | NA | TRBV20-1 | NA | CSAGELFTQYF | TGCAGTGCTGGTGAGCTGTTTACGCAGTATTTT
TRBJ2-3 | NA | TRBV7-2 | NA | CASSRDSSASTDTQYF | TGTGCCAGCTCCCGGGACTCAAGTGCTAGCACAGATACGCAGTATTTT
TRBJ1-1 | NA | TRBV9 | NA | CASSVVAGNTEAFF | TGTGCCAGCAGCGTAGTGGCGGGGAACACTGAAGCTTTCTTT
TRBJ2-7 | NA | TRBV6-4 | NA | CASSDSDTYEQYF | TGTGCCAGCAGTGACTCGGACACCTACGAGCAGTACTTC
TRBJ1-5 | NA | TRBV2 | few | CASRIQGPSQTQHF | TGTGCCAGCAGGATACAGGGTCCTTCACAAACCCAGCATTTT
TRBJ1-1 | NA | TRBV28 | NA | CPSRRGGTFF | TGTCCCAGCAGGAGGGGGGGGACTTTCTTT
TRBJ1-6 | NA | TRBV7-2 | few | CASSPSWNSPLHF | TGTGCCAGCAGCCCAAGCTGGAATTCACCCCTCCACTTT
TRBJ2-1 | NA | TRBV20-1 | NA | CSAGASAANEQFF | TGCAGTGCTGGAGCAAGCGCGGCCAATGAGCAGTTCTTC
TRBJ2-1 | TRBD2 | TRBV6-5 | NA | CASSYSSGRVSYNEQFF | TGTGCCAGCAGTTACTCTTCCGGGAGGGTCTCCTACAATGAGCAGTTCTTC
TRBJ2-5 | NA | TRBV2 | few | CASSERGGVYF | TGTGCCAGCAGTGAAAGGGGCGGGGTGTACTTC
TRBJ2-7 | TRBD2 | TRBV20-1 | few | CSASVGLAGDEQYF | TGCAGTGCTAGCGTCGGGCTAGCGGGAGACGAGCAGTACTTC
TRBJ1-2 | NA | TRBV7-8 | NA | CASSLGPGEDYGYTF | TGTGCCAGCAGCTTAGGTCCGGGGGAGGACTATGGCTACACCTTC
TRBJ1-6 | NA | TRBV20-1 | medium-sized | CSAGDPQGLSNSPLHF | TGCAGTGCTGGGGATCCTCAGGGCCTGAGTAATTCACCCCTCCACTTT
TRBJ1-2 | NA | TRBV12-3/TRBV12-4 | few | CASSQLQGYYGYTF | TGTGCCAGCAGCCAACTACAGGGATACTATGGCTACACCTTC
TRBJ1-5 | NA | TRBV30 | NA | CARTSDNQPQHF | TGTGCCAGGACTTCTGATAATCAGCCCCAGCATTTT
TRBJ2-3 | TRBD2 | TRBV27 | NA | CASSPAGGSGTRHADTQYF | TGTGCCAGCAGTCCGGCCGGGGGTAGCGGGACCCGCCACGCAGATACGCAGTATTTT
TRBJ2-7 | NA | TRBV12-3/TRBV12-4 | NA | CASSFSQRYEQYF | TGTGCCAGCAGTTTCTCACAGCGCTACGAGCAGTACTTC
TRBJ2-1 | NA | TRBV24-1 | few | CATSGQYNEQFF | TGTGCCACTAGCGGCCAATACAATGAGCAGTTCTTC
TRBJ2-6 | NA | TRBV4-2 | few | CASSRDASGANVLTF | TGTGCCAGCAGCCGAGACGCCTCTGGGGCCAACGTCCTGACTTTC
TRBJ2-3 | NA | TRBV27 | few | CASRPRISTDTQYF | TGTGCCAGCAGACCACGGATAAGCACAGATACGCAGTATTTT
TRBJ2-2 | NA | TRBV20-1 | few | CSARDGGTYTGELFF | TGCAGTGCTAGAGATGGGGGCACCTACACCGGGGAGCTGTTTTTT
TRBJ2-2 | NA | TRBV2 | few | CASSPPTGELFF | TGTGCCAGCAGCCCCCCCACCGGGGAGCTGTTTTTT
TRBJ1-1 | NA | TRBV30 | NA | CAWSTTPGTEAFF | TGTGCCTGGAGTACGACCCCCGGGACCGAAGCTTTCTTT
TRBJ1-2 | NA | TRBV27 | few | CASSYSGGGGYGYTF | TGTGCCAGCAGTTACTCGGGGGGCGGAGGCTATGGCTACACCTTC
TRBJ1-2 | NA | TRBV25-1 | few | CASRARAPGPNYGYTF | TGTGCCAGCAGGGCCAGGGCTCCTGGGCCTAACTATGGCTACACCTTC
TRBJ1-2 | NA | TRBV7-2 | few | CASSQGTYGYTF | TGTGCCAGCAGCCAGGGAACCTATGGCTACACCTTC
TRBJ2-2 | TRBD2 | TRBV6-2/TRBV6-3 | NA | CASSWGLAGGPRELFF | TGTGCCAGCAGCTGGGGACTAGCGGGAGGCCCGAGGGAGCTGTTTTTT
TRBJ2-2 | NA | TRBV7-9 | few | CASSLARQGTGELFF | TGTGCCAGCAGCTTAGCGAGGCAGGGGACCGGGGAGCTGTTTTTT
TRBJ2-7 | NA | TRBV2 | NA | CASSAWAGHEQYF | TGTGCCAGCAGTGCCTGGGCGGGCCACGAGCAGTACTTC
TRBJ1-5 | NA | TRBV27 | medium-sized | CASTPSGGHQPQHF | TGTGCCAGCACCCCTTCCGGAGGGCATCAGCCCCAGCATTTT
TRBJ2-7 | NA | TRBV20-1 | few | CSALEGTLFSEQYF | TGCAGTGCCCTTGAAGGGACACTTTTTTCGGAGCAGTACTTC
TRBJ2-5 | TRBD1 | TRBV29-1 | NA | CSVGQSGQFGETQYF | TGCAGCGTTGGACAATCGGGACAGTTTGGGGAGACCCAGTACTTC
TRBJ1-5 | TRBD1 | TRBV19 | NA | CASSIGDRVREQPQHF | TGTGCCAGTAGTATAGGGGACAGGGTACGAGAACAGCCCCAGCATTTT
TRBJ2-7 | NA | TRBV2 | NA | CASREYEQYF | TGTGCCAGCAGGGAATACGAGCAGTACTTC
TRBJ1-2 | NA | TRBV28 | few | CASSSERAGYTF | TGTGCCAGCAGTTCGGAGAGAGCCGGCTACACCTTC
TRBJ2-1 | TRBD2 | TRBV27 | few | CASSLSAGLAALSYNEQFF | TGTGCCAGCAGTTTATCCGCCGGGCTAGCGGCACTCTCCTACAATGAGCAGTTCTTC
TRBJ2-3 | NA | TRBV28 | NA | CASNDPLRDTQYF | TGTGCCAGCAACGACCCCTTAAGGGATACGCAGTATTTT
TRBJ1-5 | NA | TRBV7-2 | NA | CASSPQGGDQPQHF | TGTGCCAGCAGCCCACAGGGAGGGGATCAGCCCCAGCATTTT
TRBJ2-3 | TRBD2 | TRBV20-1 | NA | CSALSGSLRNTQYF | TGCAGTGCCCTAAGCGGGAGTTTGAGAAATACGCAGTATTTT
TRBJ2-7 | TRBD2 | TRBV20-1 | few | CSARKSGRLSDEQYF | TGCAGTGCTAGGAAGAGCGGGAGATTATCCGACGAGCAGTACTTC
TRBJ2-7 | TRBD2 | TRBV4-2 | few | CASSQDTSGSYEQYF | TGTGCCAGCAGCCAAGATACTAGCGGGAGTTACGAGCAGTACTTC
TRBJ1-2 | TRBD1 | TRBV27 | few | CASSPQGFYGYTF | TGTGCCAGCAGTCCACAGGGGTTCTATGGCTACACCTTC
TRBJ2-7 | TRBD1 | TRBV6-1 | NA | CASSSGTGNMGEQYF | TGTGCCAGCAGCAGCGGGACAGGGAATATGGGCGAGCAGTACTTC
TRBJ1-6 | TRBD1 | TRBV6-2/TRBV6-3 | NA | CASSYQTGDSSPLHF | TGTGCCAGCAGTTACCAGACAGGGGATAGTTCACCCCTCCACTTT
TRBJ2-6 | NA | TRBV7-9 | NA | CASSPPSQVSGANVLTF | TGTGCCAGCAGCCCCCCATCACAAGTCTCGGGGGCCAACGTCCTGACTTTC
TRBJ1-2 | TRBD1 | TRBV28 | NA | CASSIPGQYYGYTF | TGTGCCAGCAGCATACCGGGACAGTACTATGGCTACACCTTC
TRBJ2-7 | NA | TRBV5-3 | NA | CARTYLSSYEQYF | TGTGCCAGAACATACTTGAGCTCCTACGAGCAGTACTTC
TRBJ2-2 | TRBD2 | TRBV27 | NA | CASRASGAINTGELFF | TGTGCCAGCAGGGCTAGCGGGGCGATAAACACCGGGGAGCTGTTTTTT
TRBJ2-3 | NA | TRBV19 | NA | CASSLSGRDGDTQYF | TGTGCCAGTAGTCTATCTGGGCGGGACGGGGATACGCAGTATTTT